Here is one T cell receptor beta chain with its context. Its antigen is still unknown. This specimen comes from a study of graft-versus-host responses after intestinal transplantation. The protocol was immunoSEQ multiplex PCR, while the TCRdb copy is restricted to in-frame clones and leaves out a portion. This table has about 25,000 clones, around 95% appearing once. The V end lost 4 bases, the J end lost 0 bases, and 16 bases lay between the germline ends. Looked up from germline, CDR1 is SGHVS and CDR2 is FNYEAQ. The CDR3 has 16 residues. Overall study results and limits: Detected in recipient marrow were GvH clones, some of which were first observed in ileum or blood.

The chain employs TRBV7-6 and TRBJ2-7; D is uncertain. This material consisted of PBMCs, taken roughly 29 days after intestinal transplant. This receptor was identified in a human patient who received an intestinal transplant, so some T cells may come from the graft donor. The CDR3 DNA follows: TGTGCCAGCAGCTCCAGACCGGGTTCCCTCTCCTACGAGCAGTACTTC. Residues: CASSSRPGSLSYEQYF.